This paragraph covers one T cell receptor (beta chain) sequence. This clonotype was picked up many times. Its binding antigen is unknown. One base away there is no much larger clone; base qualities are not given. The entry originates in a study of T-cell memory formation after mild COVID-19 (dated by TCRdb to the early 2020s). At the level of the whole study: Most TCR sequence clusters were specific to one of the two donors. In a couple of donors, T-cell clones that expanded and contracted after mild COVID-19 were tracked by sequencing TCRalpha and TCRbeta repertoires over time. The cohort was made up of two young adult volunteers, one female and one male, who were previously healthy. Findings and caveats that apply to the study as a whole: SARS-CoV-2 specificity of the second-wave clones peaking on day 37 was not confirmed. Contracting CD4+ clones appeared mostly in the CM and EM memory subsets, whereas CD8+ clones were enriched in EMRA. Only two mild cases were covered by the study, and larger cohorts that include severe cases with pre-infection samples were considered necessary. The detection of some responding clones in pre-infection memory suggests that pre-existing cross-reactive memory T cells joined the SARS-CoV-2 response. Clones contracting from day 15 to 85 had balanced CD4/CD8 phenotypes, while a second wave expanding from day 15 to 37 was biased towards CD4+.

Ficoll-Paque density gradient centrifugation was the method used to isolate PBMCs. For CDR1 and CDR2, the germline V gene lists SGHRS and YFSETQ. The cysteine opens and the phenylalanine closes a CDR3 of 13 amino acids. CDR3 DNA only is kept here, 39 bases in frame from base 1. V was cut back by 0 bases and J by 6 bases, leaving a gap of 6 bases between them. The sequencer was an Illumina NovaSeq 6000. cDNA libraries for TCRalpha and TCRbeta were prepared by 5'RACE using constant-segment primers, with sample barcodes and unique molecular identifiers added. Trizol reagent was used to extract RNA from every sample. The libraries were amplified in two PCR steps, and the second step added a second sample barcode and Illumina TruSeq adapters. The libraries were sequenced on an Illumina NovaSeq using 2 x 150 bp paired-end reads. The original methods were these. The reads were demultiplexed and collapsed into UMI-guided consensus sequences using migec v1.2.7. Using mixcr v2.1.11, UMI consensuses were aligned to TRA and TRB V and J templates and then assembled into clonotypes. Clonotypes were classified as expanded or contracted when called significant by both edgeR and NoisET, with noise models trained on biological replicates. edgeR calls used a false discovery rate-adjusted p below 0.01 and a log2 fold-change threshold of 1. As an exploratory analysis of dynamics, max-normalized trajectories of the 1000 most abundant clonotypes were examined with PCA combined with hierarchical clustering. The CD4 or CD8 phenotype of responding clones was assigned using the separately sequenced CD4+ and CD8+ repertoires. TCRdb redid the processing of the public reads, applying fastp at Q25 and MiXCR, and retained in-frame beta chains. CDR3 protein duplicates are merged, each entry listing the most common genes and DNA. The V and J calls and clone size come from TCRdb's table, not from the authors' own analysis. This sample has 340,000 or so distinct CDR3 sequences in its table, and under 15% of those were observed once. In total, the top ten clones hold roughly a fifth of the sample.

This TCR came from a man aged 18 to 30 who had mild COVID-19 (a few samples of this study predate the infection). The sample titles of this study are shuffled in the database, so cell type and time point are left out; the donor was told from shared clones. Here the chain combines TRBV5-1 and TRBJ2-2, with the D gene call left open. What was sequenced was PBMCs or a T cell subset sorted from them (not recorded which). The CDR3 protein: CASSLAPAGELFF. In nucleotide form, the sequence is TGCGCCAGCAGCTTGGCCCCGGCCGGGGAGCTGTTTTTT.